Sequencing of this T cell receptor (beta chain) was carried out in a study of T cell clonality in common variable immunodeficiency (dated by TCRdb to about 2015). Paper-wide results and their limitations: According to the authors, finding the cause of the higher clonality in CVID would require sequencing the repertoires of T cell subpopulations. Even though DNA input was equal, the average per sample came to 65,000 to 100,000 unique sequences for controls compared with approximately 29,000 for CVID samples. CVID subjects shared fewer TCRbeta clones with each other than healthy controls did (p < 0.0001). Differences among patients in the CVID cohort limited the correlations between repertoire features and clinical complications. Increased TCRbeta clonality was found in CVID subjects compared with healthy controls (t-test p = 0.018), with the increase being most characteristic of about a third of subjects. CVID TCRbeta sequences reportedly showed fewer deletions and N-nucleotide insertions and lacked highly modified clones with 13 or more V deletions.

A distance of 24 bases separates the germline ends of V and J, which lose 0 bases and 0 bases respectively. Including the terminal cysteine and phenylalanine, the CDR3 comprises 20 residues. Sequencing covers 51 bases of the CDR3, shown here with the frame starting at base 1. From the germline V gene, CDR1 is LGHNA and CDR2 is YNFKEQ. For sequencing, equivalent amounts of genomic DNA were input from CVID and control samples. For every sample, a 60 bp segment covering the rearranged TCRbeta CDR3 region was amplified and then sequenced. TCRbeta amplification used the immunoSEQ assay, a bias-corrected multiplex PCR with high-throughput sequencing. Per the authors' processing: Every unique nucleotide sequence counted as a clone and was annotated with V, D and J genes, copy number and frequency. Sequences were labeled productive if in frame, and non-productive if out of frame or containing stop codons. Clonality was calculated from Shannon's entropy as previously described. The predicted amino acid sequences of productive clones were used to derive the mean CDR3 Kyte-Doolittle hydropathy. Using the R hclust function, scaled V gene usage was clustered hierarchically with Manhattan distance and complete linkage. Sharing of clones by CDR3 amino acid sequence was evaluated by resampling 12 repertoires per group over 100 rounds. The repertoires were searched for fewer than 75 published EBV-specific TCRbeta sequences and roughly 250 published CMV-specific TCRbeta sequences. After a couple of CVID samples that produced fewer than 10,000 sequences were dropped from the analysis, 45 or so CVID repertoires remained. This is the immuneACCESS table as TCRdb keeps it, with only in-frame sequences that have V and J called. A part of the clones is gone; compared with another copy, unresolved V genes explain less than half, and the rest is unexplained. V and J calls and clone size come straight from that table; D and trimming were deduced from the DNA. The table shows 45,000 to 60,000 clones here, with no singletons. The ten biggest clones cover approximately 5.9% of the sample.

Both CVID patients and healthy controls were predominantly of Caucasian heritage. From each donor, about 5 to 8.5 ml of heparinized peripheral whole blood was collected. Genomic DNA from adults with common variable immune deficiency (CVID) and from healthy adult controls was used for sequencing of TCRbeta CDR3 repertoires. There were roughly 22 healthy adult volunteers in the control group (approximately 12 female and 10 male), ranging in age from about 20 to 66 years, with a mean age of nearly 35. Diluted blood was subjected to density centrifugation over Hypaque 1077 or Ficoll-Paque for isolation of peripheral blood mononuclear cells. Genomic DNA was extracted from unsorted mononuclear cells by Qiagen column purification or by a centrifugation-based method. Turning to this clone: Which antigen it targets is not known. The sequence runs out 3 residues before the end of the CDR3; the remainder is reconstructed from the germline J gene.

Sequences were obtained from peripheral blood mononuclear cells. The rearranged chain carries TRBV4-2 and TRBJ2-7, with the D gene too uncertain to name. The sequence derives from a person aged 18-70 years in good health. This receptor has the CDR3 CASSQDNRGPSAAISYEQYF. CDR3 DNA (partial): TGTGCCAGCAGCCAAGATAATCGCGGCCCTTCGGCGGCGATCTCCTACGAG.